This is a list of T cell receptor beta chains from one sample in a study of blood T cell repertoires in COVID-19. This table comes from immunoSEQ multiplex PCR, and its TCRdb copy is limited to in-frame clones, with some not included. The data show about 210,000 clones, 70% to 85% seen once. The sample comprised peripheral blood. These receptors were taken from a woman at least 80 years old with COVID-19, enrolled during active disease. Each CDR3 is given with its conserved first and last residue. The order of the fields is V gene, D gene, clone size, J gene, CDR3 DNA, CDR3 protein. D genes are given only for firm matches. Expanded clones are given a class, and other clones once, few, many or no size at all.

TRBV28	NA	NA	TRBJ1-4	TGTGCCAGCAGTTACCCCTCCCCGGCAACTAATGAAAAACTGTTTTTT	CASSYPSPATNEKLFF
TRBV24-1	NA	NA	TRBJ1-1	TGTGCCACCAGTGGGGGGGGCCTGAACACTGAAGCTTTCTTT	CATSGGGLNTEAFF
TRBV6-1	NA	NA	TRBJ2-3	TGTGCCAGCAGTGAGGGGGCGGGAGACGGGGCAGATACGCAGTATTTT	CASSEGAGDGADTQYF
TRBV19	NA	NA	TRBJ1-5	TGTGCCAGTAGTATTATGTATAGCAATCAGCCCCAGCATTTT	CASSIMYSNQPQHF
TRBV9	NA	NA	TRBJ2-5	TGTGCCAGCAGCGTAGGTTTGGGGGGTCAAGAGACCCAGTACTTC	CASSVGLGGQETQYF
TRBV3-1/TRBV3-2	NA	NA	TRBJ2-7	TGTGCCAGCAGCCACCTAAACTACGAGCAGTACTTC	CASSHLNYEQYF
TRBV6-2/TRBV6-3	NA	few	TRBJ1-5	TGTGCCAGCAGTTACTCGACAGTCAATAGCAATCAGCCCCAGCATTTT	CASSYSTVNSNQPQHF
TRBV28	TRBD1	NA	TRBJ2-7	TGTGCCAGCCGTTCTCCGGGACAGGGGCCCCTCGAGCAGTACTTC	CASRSPGQGPLEQYF
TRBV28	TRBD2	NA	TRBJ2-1	TGTGCCAGCAGACCTCCTAGCGGGAGTTTTTACAATGAGCAGTTCTTC	CASRPPSGSFYNEQFF
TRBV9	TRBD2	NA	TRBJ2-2	TGTGCCAGCAGCCGGGAGGGCGGGGAGCTGTTTTTT	CASSREGGELFF
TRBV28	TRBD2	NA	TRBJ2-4	TGTGCCAGCAGTTCCGGGACTACTAAAAACATTCAGTACTTC	CASSSGTTKNIQYF
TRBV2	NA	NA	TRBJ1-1	TGTGCCAGCAGTGAAAACGGGGACACTGAAGCTTTCTTT	CASSENGDTEAFF
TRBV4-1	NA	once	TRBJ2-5	TGCGCCAGCAGCCAAGACCCAGGGGAAGAGACCCAGTACTTC	CASSQDPGEETQYF
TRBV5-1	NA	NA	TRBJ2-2	TGCGCCAGCAGCTTGGCCGGTCTAGCGAACACCGGGGAGCTGTTTTTT	CASSLAGLANTGELFF
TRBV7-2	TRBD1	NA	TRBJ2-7	TGTGCCAGCAGCTTGGGGACAGGGAGTGAGCAGTACTTC	CASSLGTGSEQYF
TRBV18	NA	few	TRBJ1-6	TGTGCCAGCTCACCGGGGCCGCTTAGCTCCTATAATTCACCCCTCCACTTT	CASSPGPLSSYNSPLHF
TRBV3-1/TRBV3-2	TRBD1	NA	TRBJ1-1	TGTGCCAGCAGCCAGCGACAGGGGTACACTGAAGCTTTCTTT	CASSQRQGYTEAFF
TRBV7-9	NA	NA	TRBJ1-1	TGTGCCCGACCCCTCGTACAGGATCGGGTGTCGACTGAAGCTTTCTTT	CARPLVQDRVSTEAFF
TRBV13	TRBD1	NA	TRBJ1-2	TGTGCCAGCAGCCCGCGACAGGGTAATAACTATGGCTACACCTTC	CASSPRQGNNYGYTF
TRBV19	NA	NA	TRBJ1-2	TGTGCCAGTAGTATAAATGGCAGTCCGTACTATGGCTACACCTTC	CASSINGSPYYGYTF
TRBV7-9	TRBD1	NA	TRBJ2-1	TGTGCCAGCAGCTTAGAAGTAGGGGGCTTTTGGAATGAGCAGTTCTTC	CASSLEVGGFWNEQFF
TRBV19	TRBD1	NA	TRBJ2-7	TGTGCCAGTTCTTGGACAGGGGGCGACGAGCAGTACTTC	CASSWTGGDEQYF
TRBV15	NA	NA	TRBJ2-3	TGTGCCACCAGCGTAGGGGCAGCAGATACGCAGTATTTT	CATSVGAADTQYF
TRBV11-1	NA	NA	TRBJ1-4	TGTGCCAGCAGCCGATGGGCCCCAGGGACATCTGAAAAACTGTTTTTT	CASSRWAPGTSEKLFF
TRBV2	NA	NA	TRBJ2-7	TGTGCCAGCTCGAAGCGCTCGACCAGTATATCCTACGAGCAGTACTTC	CASSKRSTSISYEQYF
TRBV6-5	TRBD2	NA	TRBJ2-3	TGTGCCAGCAAATCTGCGGGAGCTGCGAGGGGCACGCAGTATTTT	CASKSAGAARGTQYF
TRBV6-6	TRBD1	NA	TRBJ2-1	TGTGCCAGCAGTCGGGCCCCCCGGGGGGGGACAGGGGACAATGAGCAGTTCTTC	CASSRAPRGGTGDNEQFF
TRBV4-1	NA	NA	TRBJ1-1	TGCGCCAGCAGCCAAGAGGCAAGGAAAAGGGGTAACACTGAAGCTTTCTTT	CASSQEARKRGNTEAFF
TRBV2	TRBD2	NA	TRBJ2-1	TGTGCCAGCAGACCCACTAGCGGGGGCTACAATGAGCAGTTCTTC	CASRPTSGGYNEQFF
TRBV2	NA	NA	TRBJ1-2	TGTGCCAGCAGTGAAGTCTCAGAAGACTATGGCTACACCTTC	CASSEVSEDYGYTF
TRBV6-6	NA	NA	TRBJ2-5	TGTGCCAGCAGTTACTCCCGAGAGACCCAGTACTTC	CASSYSRETQYF
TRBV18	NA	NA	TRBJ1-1	TGTGCCAGCTCACAATTAGAGGGTGACACTGAAGCTTTCTTT	CASSQLEGDTEAFF
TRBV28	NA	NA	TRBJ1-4	TGTGCCAGCAGAGTGGGGGCGAATGAAAAACTGTTTTTT	CASRVGANEKLFF
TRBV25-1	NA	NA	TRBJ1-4	TGTGCCAGCAGCCCGAATGAAAAACTGTTTTTT	CASSPNEKLFF
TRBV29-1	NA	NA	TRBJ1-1	TGCAGCGTTGAAGAAGGACCCAGGGCGGCTTTCTTT	CSVEEGPRAAFF
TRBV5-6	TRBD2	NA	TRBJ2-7	TGTGCCAGCAGCTGGCGCGAAGCGGGAGACTACGAGCAGTACTTC	CASSWREAGDYEQYF
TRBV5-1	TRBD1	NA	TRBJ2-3	TGCGCCAGCAGCGAGGGACAGGGGAGGGCAGATACGCAGTATTTT	CASSEGQGRADTQYF
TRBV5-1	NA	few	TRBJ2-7	TGCGCCAGCAGCTTGGCACAGAGGGGGTACGAGCAGTACTTC	CASSLAQRGYEQYF
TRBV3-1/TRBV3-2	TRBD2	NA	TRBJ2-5	TGTGCCAGCAGCCCCCGGGGTAGCGGGGACGCCCAGTACTTC	CASSPRGSGDAQYF
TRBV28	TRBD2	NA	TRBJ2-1	TGTGCCAGCAAAGCCGGGACTAGCATCAATGAGCAGTTCTTC	CASKAGTSINEQFF
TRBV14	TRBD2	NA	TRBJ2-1	TGTGCCAGCAGCCCATGGGCGGGTAGCGGGGTTTATGAGCAGTTCTTC	CASSPWAGSGVYEQFF
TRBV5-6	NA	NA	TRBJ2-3	TGTGCCAGCAGCCCCCGACTAGTGAGGGATACGCAGTATTTT	CASSPRLVRDTQYF
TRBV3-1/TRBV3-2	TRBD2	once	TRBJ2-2	TGTGCCAGCAGCCACCTCGGGGGGTCGTCCACCGGGGAGCTGTTTTTT	CASSHLGGSSTGELFF
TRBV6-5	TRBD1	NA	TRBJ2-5	TGTGCCACAACCGGGACAGGGGGTCGGCAAGAGACCCAGTACTTC	CATTGTGGRQETQYF
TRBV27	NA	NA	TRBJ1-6	TGTGCCAGCAGTCAGTACAGGGATTCACCCCTCCACTTT	CASSQYRDSPLHF
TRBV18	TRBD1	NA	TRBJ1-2	TGTGCCAGCTCATCACGGTGGGGGACAGGGGGCCCATTTAACTATGGCTACACCTTC	CASSSRWGTGGPFNYGYTF
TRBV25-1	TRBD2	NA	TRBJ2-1	TGTGCCAGTGTTAGCGGGAGGGAGCAGTTCTTC	CASVSGREQFF
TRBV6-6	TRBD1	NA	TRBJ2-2	TGTGCCACCAAGGGGACAGACCAACCCCCCGGGGAGCTGTTTTTT	CATKGTDQPPGELFF
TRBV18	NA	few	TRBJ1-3	TGTGCCAGCTCACCTGGGACAATCCCTTCTGGAAACACCATATATTTT	CASSPGTIPSGNTIYF
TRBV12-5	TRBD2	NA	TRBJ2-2	TGTGCTAGTTCGGGTCGCGGGGGCACCGGGGAGCTGTTTTTT	CASSGRGGTGELFF
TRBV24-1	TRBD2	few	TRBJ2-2	TGTGCCACCAGTGATTTGCGAGCGGGATCTTTAAACACCGGGGAGCTGTTTTTT	CATSDLRAGSLNTGELFF
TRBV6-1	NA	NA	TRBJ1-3	TGTGCCAGCAGTGAATCCGGGGGTCTTGGAAACACCATATATTTT	CASSESGGLGNTIYF
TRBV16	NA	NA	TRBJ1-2	TGTGCCAGCAGCCAAGGGGCTTATAACTATGGCTACACCTTC	CASSQGAYNYGYTF
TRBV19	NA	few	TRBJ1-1	TGTGCCAGTAGCTCGGACAGCAGGGGCACTGAAGCTTTCTTT	CASSSDSRGTEAFF